The clone carrying this T cell receptor beta chain was seen only a few times. The antigen is undetermined. The CDR3 length is 15 residues. Germline lookup yields CDR1 WNHNN and CDR2 SYGVQD (reference sequence). V lost 6 bases, J lost 6 bases, and 10 bases stayed unmatched. This entry is derived from a study of vaccination and CD4 T cells after COVID-19. Documented treatment: approximately 9-day PBMC culture with coronavirus spike peptide pools or control peptides (ViraFEST assay). The Oncomine TCR Beta short-read assay sequenced DNA from cultured CD4+ T cells. One entry per CDR3 protein, called by TCRdb with MiXCR from the PCR reads. The sample has 4,000 to 6,000 distinct CDR3 sequences, about 38% seen once; the top ten hold around a third.

The chain has TRBV10-1 and TRBJ1-5; 8 positions match TRBD1. Sequenced material: CD4+ T cells from blood, cultured in vitro. The TCR sequence derives from a human donor who had recovered from COVID-19. The CDR3 loop reads CASRGDRPRSQPQHF. CDR3 sequence (DNA): TGCGCCAGCAGGGGGGACAGGCCGCGGAGTCAGCCCCAGCATTTT.